This T cell receptor beta chain stems from a study of shared clonotypes between healthy human individuals. Study context: Used for every donor were three CD4 naive, three CD4 memory, two CD8 naive and one CD8 memory plate.

V dropped 4 bases and J dropped 3 bases, with 13 bases sitting between them. The germline gives CDR1 SGHNT, CDR2 YYREEE (reference sequence). The length of the CDR3 is 14 residues. This clone was seen once. The repertoire was sequenced with immunoSEQ multiplex PCR; TCRdb's copy has only in-frame clones and lacks some. The sample records under 350,000 clones, around 86% being singletons. The sample was memory CD8+ T cells sorted from blood. Stated subset: CD45RO+ cells pooled with CCR7-negative TemRA cells. The origin of this receptor is a man in his late teens or twenties in good health. The rearrangement joins TRBV5-4 to TRBJ1-1; tentative D call: TRBD1 (5 bases). The CDR3 loop reads CASSLGTGDTEAFF. The CDR3 region has the DNA TGTGCCAGCAGCCTCGGGACGGGTGACACTGAAGCTTTCTTT.